This T cell receptor beta chain was captured in a study of T cell responses to AZD1222 COVID-19 vaccine. Study outcomes and limitations: White British ancestry dominated among donors, who included more females, and clonal diversity was possibly underestimated. Regions 160-218 and 743-854 dominated among vaccine-associated CD4 TCRs spanning spike. No repertoire was sampled before or during the peak T cell response, only after it. Nearly half of the spike-specific TCRs reportedly recognize variant regions that carry no mutations.

A remark on this clone: Its matching antigen is unknown.

Clones were read by immunoSEQ multiplex PCR, and TCRdb kept only the in-frame ones, dropping some. The table shows under 100,000 clones, with approximately 88% occurring only once. Germline V gene lookup returns CDR1 LGHNA and CDR2 YNFKEQ. CDR3 length equals 15 residues. The trim removed 1 base at V and 7 bases at J, leaving 9 bases unmatched. The rearrangement joins TRBV4-2 to TRBJ1-1, with TRBD1 identical over 7 bases. The TCR comes from an adult in good health. Source: peripheral blood, taken on day 0 of AZD1222 vaccination. CDR3 loop: CASSQVRAGGNEAFF. The CDR3 DNA reads TGTGCCAGCAGCCAAGTAAGGGCAGGGGGGAATGAAGCTTTCTTT.